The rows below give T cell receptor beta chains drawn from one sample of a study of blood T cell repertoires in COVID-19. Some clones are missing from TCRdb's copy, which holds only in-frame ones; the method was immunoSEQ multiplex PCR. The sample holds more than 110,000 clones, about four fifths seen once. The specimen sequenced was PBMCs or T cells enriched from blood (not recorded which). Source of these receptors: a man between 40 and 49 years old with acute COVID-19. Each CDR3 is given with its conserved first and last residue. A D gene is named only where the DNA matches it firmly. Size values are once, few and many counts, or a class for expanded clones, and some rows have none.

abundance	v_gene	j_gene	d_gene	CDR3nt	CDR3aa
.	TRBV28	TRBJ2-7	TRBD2	TGTGCCAGCTTATCGCCGGGACACCGGGGCGGGGGGACGGGCGAGCAGTACTTC	CASLSPGHRGGGTGEQYF
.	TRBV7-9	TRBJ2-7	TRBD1	TGTGCCAGCAGCTCATCCGGGACAGGGAACGAGCAGTACTTC	CASSSSGTGNEQYF
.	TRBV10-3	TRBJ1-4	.	TGTGCCACCGGAGGAGGGGCAACTAATGAAAAACTGTTTTTT	CATGGGATNEKLFF
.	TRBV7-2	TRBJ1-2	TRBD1	TGTGCCAGCAGTTACAAATCAGGGGGCGTACGGTATGGCTACACCTTC	CASSYKSGGVRYGYTF
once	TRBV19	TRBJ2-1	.	TGTGCCAGTAGTATACCCCCAGCCGGCGGTGAGCAGTTCTTC	CASSIPPAGGEQFF
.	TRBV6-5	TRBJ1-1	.	TGTGCCAGCAGGAAGACAGGAGTAGGAACTGAAGCTTTCTTT	CASRKTGVGTEAFF
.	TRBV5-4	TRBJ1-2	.	TGTGCCAGCAGCCCCAGGGGTGTCGGCTACACCTTC	CASSPRGVGYTF
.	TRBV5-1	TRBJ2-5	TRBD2	TGCGCCAGCAGCTTGGGGGCGGGGGTCCAAGAGACCCAGTACTTC	CASSLGAGVQETQYF
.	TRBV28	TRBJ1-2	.	TGTGCCTTAGGTGGTGGGGGGATGGACTATGGCTACACCTTC	CALGGGGMDYGYTF
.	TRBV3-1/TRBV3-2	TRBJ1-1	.	TGTGCCAGCAGCAGAACAGTGAACACTGAAGCTTTCTTT	CASSRTVNTEAFF
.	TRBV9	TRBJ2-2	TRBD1	TGTGCCAGCAGAGACGACAGGGGCGGGAACACCGGGGAGCTGTTTTTT	CASRDDRGGNTGELFF
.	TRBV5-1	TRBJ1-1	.	TGCGCCAGCAGTTCTATTCCCGGACAACAGAACACTGAAGCTTTCTTT	CASSSIPGQQNTEAFF
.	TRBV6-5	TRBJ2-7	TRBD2	TGTGCCAGCAGTTACAGCGGGGTGGGTTCCTACGAGCAGTACTTC	CASSYSGVGSYEQYF
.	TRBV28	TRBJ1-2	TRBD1	TGTGCCAGCAGTGAAATGGGGACAGGTTTAGGCCCGGTCGGTGGCTACACCTTC	CASSEMGTGLGPVGGYTF
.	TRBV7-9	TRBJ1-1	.	TGTGCCAGCAGTCTCCTGAACACTGAAGCTTTCTTT	CASSLLNTEAFF
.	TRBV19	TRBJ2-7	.	TGTGCCAGTAGTATTAACAGCCTTCGGGAGCAGTACTTC	CASSINSLREQYF
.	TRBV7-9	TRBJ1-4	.	TGTGCCAGCAGCCCTCGGGGGAGGGTTAATGAAAAACTGTTTTTT	CASSPRGRVNEKLFF
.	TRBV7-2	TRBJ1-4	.	TGTGCCAGCAGCGTCCAGGGAGGAGAAGAAAAACTGTTTTTT	CASSVQGGEEKLFF
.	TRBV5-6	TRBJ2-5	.	TGTGCCAGCAGCCCTTTCTACCGGGAGCACCAAGAGACCCAGTACTTC	CASSPFYREHQETQYF
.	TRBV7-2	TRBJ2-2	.	TGTGCCAGCGCCCTCATGAGCGCGAACACCGGGGAGCTGTTTTTT	CASALMSANTGELFF
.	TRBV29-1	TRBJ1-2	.	TGCAGCGTTCGGAGGACGGATGGCTACACCTTC	CSVRRTDGYTF
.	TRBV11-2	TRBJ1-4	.	TGTGCCAGCAGCTCCCAAGGGGGATTTGGTGAAAAACTGTTTTTT	CASSSQGGFGEKLFF
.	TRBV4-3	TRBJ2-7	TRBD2	TGCGCCAGCAGCCAACGGCGGGAGAGGGGATACGAGCAGTACTTC	CASSQRRERGYEQYF
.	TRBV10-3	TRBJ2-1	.	TGTGCCGTGCGTTTAAGCGGTCCTTACAATGAGCAGTTCTTC	CAVRLSGPYNEQFF
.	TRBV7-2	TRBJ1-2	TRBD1	TGTGCCAGCAGCTTATCCCGACAGGGCTATGGCTACACCTTC	CASSLSRQGYGYTF
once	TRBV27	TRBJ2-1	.	TGTGCCAGCAGTTCCCCTTACTCCAACAGGGTAGGCAATGAGCAGTTCTTC	CASSSPYSNRVGNEQFF
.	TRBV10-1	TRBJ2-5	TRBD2	TGCGCCAGCAGTGAGACTAGCGGGGAGACCCAGTACTTC	CASSETSGETQYF
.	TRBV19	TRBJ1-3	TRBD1	TGTGCCAGTAGTAGGGGCCGGGACAGAGGCTCTGGAAACACCATATATTTT	CASSRGRDRGSGNTIYF
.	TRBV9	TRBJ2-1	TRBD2	TGTGCCAGCAGCGTAGTTGCGGGAGGGTATGAGCAGTTCTTC	CASSVVAGGYEQFF
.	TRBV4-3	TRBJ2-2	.	TGCGCCAGCAGCCAAGATGCGACAGGAAACACCGGGGAGCTGTTTTTT	CASSQDATGNTGELFF
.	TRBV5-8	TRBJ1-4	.	TGTGCCAGCAGGCCCGGGACACGGGGTGAAAAACTGTTTTTT	CASRPGTRGEKLFF
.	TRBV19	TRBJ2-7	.	TGTGCCAGTAGTCCGAGGGCAGCTAGCTACGAGCAGTACTTC	CASSPRAASYEQYF
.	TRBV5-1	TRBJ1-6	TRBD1	TGCGCCAGCAGCCCCGGACAGGCCTCCTCCTATAATTCACCCCTCCACTTT	CASSPGQASSYNSPLHF
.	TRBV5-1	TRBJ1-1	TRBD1	TGCGCCAGCAGCTTGGAGTTGCGGTGGGGGACAGCGAACACTGAAGCTTTCTTT	CASSLELRWGTANTEAFF
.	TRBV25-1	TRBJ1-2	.	TGTGCCAGCAGTGACTGGACAGCTTGGGATGGCTACACCTTC	CASSDWTAWDGYTF
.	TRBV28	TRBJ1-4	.	TGTGCCAGCAGTCCCTCCGCGGGGCGGGGGGAAAAACTGTTTTTT	CASSPSAGRGEKLFF
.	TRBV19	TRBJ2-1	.	TGTGCCAGTAGTTCCAGGGTTTACAATGAGCAGTTCTTC	CASSSRVYNEQFF
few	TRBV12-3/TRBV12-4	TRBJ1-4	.	TGTGCCAGCAGTTTGGCCCCCGGGAAACTGTTTTTT	CASSLAPGKLFF
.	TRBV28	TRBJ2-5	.	TGTGCCAGCAGTTTACCGGGTTGGAATCAAGAGACCCAGTACTTC	CASSLPGWNQETQYF
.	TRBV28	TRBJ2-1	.	TGTGCCAGCAGCCAGTATACGGGACTCGGGAATGAGCAGTTCTTC	CASSQYTGLGNEQFF
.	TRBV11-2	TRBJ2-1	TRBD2	TGTGCCAGCAGCTTAGGGACTAGCGGGTATACGGCACTCAATGAGCAGTTCTTC	CASSLGTSGYTALNEQFF
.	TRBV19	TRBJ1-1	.	TGTGCCAGTAGCCGGGACATGATGAACACTGAAGCTTTCTTT	CASSRDMMNTEAFF
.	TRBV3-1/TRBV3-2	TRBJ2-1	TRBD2	TGTGCCAGCAGCCAAGGGGGCGGGAGGGTCGCTGAGCAGTTCTTC	CASSQGGGRVAEQFF
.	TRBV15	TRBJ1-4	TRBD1	TGTGCCACCAGTAAGCGGGACAGGGCGGCGGGAAAACTGTTTTTT	CATSKRDRAAGKLFF
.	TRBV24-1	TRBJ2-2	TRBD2	TGTGCCACCAGTGATTTGGATAGCGGGGAAAACACCGGGGAGCTGTTTTTT	CATSDLDSGENTGELFF
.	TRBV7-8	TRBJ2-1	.	TGTGCCAGCCTCCGCGGGTATTCCTACAATGAGCAGTTCTTC	CASLRGYSYNEQFF
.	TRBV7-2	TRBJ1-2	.	TGTGCCAGCAGCTTAGCGCCGGCAGGGGATGGGTATGGCTACACCTTC	CASSLAPAGDGYGYTF
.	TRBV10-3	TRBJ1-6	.	TGTGCCATCAGTGACGCTCGGGGGGCCCGGAATTCACCCCTCCACTTT	CAISDARGARNSPLHF
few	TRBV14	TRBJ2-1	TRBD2	TGTGCCAGCAGCCAAGAGAGATTACTAGCGGGCGACAATGAGCAGTTCTTC	CASSQERLLAGDNEQFF
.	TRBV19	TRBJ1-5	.	TGTGCCAGTACCCAAACCGGGAGGGAGGAGGGTCAGCCCCAGCATTTT	CASTQTGREEGQPQHF
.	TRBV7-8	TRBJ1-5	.	TGTGCCAGCAGCTTATGGGGGGAAAGCAATCAGCCCCAGCATTTT	CASSLWGESNQPQHF
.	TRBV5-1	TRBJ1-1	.	TGCGCCAGCAGCTTGTATGGGGGGATCTCCCCTGAAGCTTTCTTT	CASSLYGGISPEAFF
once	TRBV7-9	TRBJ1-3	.	TGTGCCAGCAGCTTAGACAGAATTCGGTCTGGAAACACCATATATTTT	CASSLDRIRSGNTIYF